The subject of this entry is one TCR beta chain. The antigen remains undetermined. The sample originates from a study of post-analysis software for immune sequencing data. The overall study: The courses of disease that were included comprised relapsing-remitting, secondary progressive and progressive-relapsing multiple sclerosis.

Built from TCR beta cDNA, the libraries had unique molecular identifiers in them. TCRdb reprocessed the PCR reads via MiXCR and lists one record per CDR3 protein. The table includes some 260,000 distinct CDR3 sequences, 35% to 40% detected once. Study outcomes and limitations: A handful of TRBV segments were significantly more frequent in patients than in controls. TRBV5-6, TRBV5-1 and TRBV20-1 were among these segments. Normalized Chao1 diversity was significantly reduced in patients versus controls.

The germline CDR1 and CDR2 sequences are SGHDN and FVKESK. J was trimmed by 7 bases and V by 3 bases; bases with no gene match: 7. The length of the CDR3 is 15 residues. The source of this sequence is a girl aged 10 to 17 with multiple sclerosis. Source material: blood. The chain is built from TRBV14 and TRBJ2-1, with 9 nucleotides matching TRBD2. CDR3 bases: TGTGCCAGCAGCCAGACTAGCGGCATCCGGAATGAGCAGTTCTTC. Translated: CASSQTSGIRNEQFF.